This T cell receptor (beta chain) was identified in a study of blood T cell repertoires in COVID-19. Study-level background: The United States, Italy and Spain were the sources of the acute and convalescent COVID-19 samples. From T cells, B-cell-depleted T cells, or PBMCs came the material, which was cDNA or gDNA.

Original processing notes: Amplification of reference gene primers provided the estimated nucleated cell counts. Some clones are missing from TCRdb's copy, which holds only in-frame ones; the method was immunoSEQ multiplex PCR. The DNA gave D and trimming, while V, J and clone size come from that table. This sample has about 300,000 clones, with 85% found just once. This clone has just one count. Per germline, CDR1 LGHDT and CDR2 YNNKEL (reference sequence). This CDR3 has 15 amino acids. With V trimmed by 1 base and J by 6 bases, 6 bases remained unmatched. The V gene is TRBV3-1 (or the pseudogene TRBV3-2), the J gene TRBJ2-1; 7 bases map to TRBD2. The source material was peripheral blood. The sequence was collected from a human donor in a cohort sampled during active COVID-19. CDR3: CASSQGAGAFNEQFF. The DNA for the CDR3 is TGTGCCAGCAGCCAAGGGGCGGGAGCCTTCAATGAGCAGTTCTTC.